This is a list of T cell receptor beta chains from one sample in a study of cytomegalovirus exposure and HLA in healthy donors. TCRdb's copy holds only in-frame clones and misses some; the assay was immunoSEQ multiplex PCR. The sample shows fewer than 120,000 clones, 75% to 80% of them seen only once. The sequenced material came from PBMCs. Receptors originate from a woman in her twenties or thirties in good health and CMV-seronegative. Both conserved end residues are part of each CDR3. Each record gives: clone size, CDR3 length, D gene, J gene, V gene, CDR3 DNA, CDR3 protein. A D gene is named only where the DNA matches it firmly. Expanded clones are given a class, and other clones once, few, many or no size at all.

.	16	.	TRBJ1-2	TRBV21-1	TGTGCCAGCAGCAAGAGACAGGGGAGATCTAACTATGGCTACACCTTC	CASSKRQGRSNYGYTF
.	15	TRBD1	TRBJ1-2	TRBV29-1	TGCAGCGTGCCCTACCCCCTCAGGACAGGTTATGGCTACACCTTC	CSVPYPLRTGYGYTF
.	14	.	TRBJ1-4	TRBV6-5	TGTGCCAGCAGAGGGGGAGCATCTAATGAAAAACTGTTTTTT	CASRGGASNEKLFF
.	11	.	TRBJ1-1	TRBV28	TGTGCCAGCAAAACTAACGCTGAAGCTTTCTTT	CASKTNAEAFF
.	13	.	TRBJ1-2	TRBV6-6	TGTGCCAGCAGTCCCGACAGTTACTATGGCTACACCTTC	CASSPDSYYGYTF
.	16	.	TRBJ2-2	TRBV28	TGTGCCAGCAGTTTAGTCGGCAGGGCAGGAACCGGGGAGCTGTTTTTT	CASSLVGRAGTGELFF
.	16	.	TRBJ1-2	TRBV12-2	TGTGCAAGTCGCTTTGCCCAACCACTGAGGGACTATGGCTACACCTTC	CASRFAQPLRDYGYTF
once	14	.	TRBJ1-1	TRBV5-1	TGCGCCAGCTCGCCGGGGGGTCTGAACACTGAAGCTTTCTTT	CASSPGGLNTEAFF
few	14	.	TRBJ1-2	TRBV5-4	TGTGCCAGCAGCTGGGGGGATGCCCTATGGGGCTACACCTTC	CASSWGDALWGYTF
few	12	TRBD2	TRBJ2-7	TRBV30	TGTGCCTGGACCGGGACTAGCTACGAGCAGTACTTC	CAWTGTSYEQYF
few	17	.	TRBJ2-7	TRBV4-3	TGCGCCAGCAGCCAAGAATGGGAAGAGGGTTATTCCTACGAGCAGTACTTC	CASSQEWEEGYSYEQYF
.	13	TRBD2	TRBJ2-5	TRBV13	TGTGCCAGCAGCTTTCGACTAGCGCGGACCCAGTACTTC	CASSFRLARTQYF
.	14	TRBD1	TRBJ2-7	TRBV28	TGTGCCAGCAGTTTAGGACAGGGGTTCTACGAGCAGTACTTC	CASSLGQGFYEQYF
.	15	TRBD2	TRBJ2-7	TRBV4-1	TGCGCCAGCAGCCAAGACCCCGGGACTAGCGACGAGCAGTACTTC	CASSQDPGTSDEQYF
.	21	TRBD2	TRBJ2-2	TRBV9	TGTGCCAGCAGCGTCGGCACGGTGGTACTAGCGGGAGTTCACGGCACCGGGGAGCTGTTTTTT	CASSVGTVVLAGVHGTGELFF
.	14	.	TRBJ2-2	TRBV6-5	TGTGCCAGCAGTGAACTAGGGAGGACCGGGGAGCTGTTTTTT	CASSELGRTGELFF
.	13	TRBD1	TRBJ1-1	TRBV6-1	TGTGCCAGCAGGGGACAGGGCTACACTGAAGCTTTCTTT	CASRGQGYTEAFF
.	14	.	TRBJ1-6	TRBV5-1	TGCGCCAGCAGCGGTCGGGGTTGGAATTCACCCCTCCACTTT	CASSGRGWNSPLHF
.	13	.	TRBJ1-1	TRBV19	TGTGCCAGTAGTTGGTCAGCGGCCACTGAAGCTTTCTTT	CASSWSAATEAFF
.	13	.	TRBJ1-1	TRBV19	TGTGCCAGTACCTTGCGGGTGAACACTGAAGCTTTCTTT	CASTLRVNTEAFF
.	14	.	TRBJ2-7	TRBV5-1	TGCGCCAGCAGCTTGTTGCCAACGGAGGAGGAGCAGTACTTC	CASSLLPTEEEQYF
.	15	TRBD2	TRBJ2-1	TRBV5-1	TGCGCCAGCAGCCAGGGACTAGCGGGAGTGGATGAGCAGTTCTTC	CASSQGLAGVDEQFF
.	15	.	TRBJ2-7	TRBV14	TGTGCCAGCAGCCAAGTCGTCGGGAGTGAGTACGAGCAGTACTTC	CASSQVVGSEYEQYF
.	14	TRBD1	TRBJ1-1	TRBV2	TGTGCCAGCAACAGGGGTGGTATGAACACTGAAGCTTTCTTT	CASNRGGMNTEAFF
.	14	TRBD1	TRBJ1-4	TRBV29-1	TGCAGCGTTGAAAAGGACAGGGTCGGTGAAAAACTGTTTTTT	CSVEKDRVGEKLFF
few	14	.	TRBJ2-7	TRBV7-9	TGTGCCAGCAGCTTAGCGGTCAGGGGCGACGAGCAGTACTTC	CASSLAVRGDEQYF
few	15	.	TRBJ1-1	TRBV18	TGTGCCAGCTCACCACTTATGGAGTTGAACACTGAAGCTTTCTTT	CASSPLMELNTEAFF
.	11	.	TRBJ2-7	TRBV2	TGTGCCAGCAGTGAACTTTACGAGCAGTACTTC	CASSELYEQYF
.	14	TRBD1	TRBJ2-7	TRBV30	TGTGCCTGGAGTAAGGGGACAGCACACTACGAGCAGTACTTC	CAWSKGTAHYEQYF
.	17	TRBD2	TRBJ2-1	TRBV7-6	TGTGCCAGCAGCTTCGGGACTAGCGTGAGCTCCTACAATGAGCAGTTCTTC	CASSFGTSVSSYNEQFF
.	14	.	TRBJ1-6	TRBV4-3	TGCGCCAGCAGCCAAGAAACAGAAAATTCACCCCTCCACTTT	CASSQETENSPLHF
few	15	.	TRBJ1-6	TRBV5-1	TGCGCCAGCAGCTTGGCGGGGGAGGGGCGTTCACCCCTCCACTTT	CASSLAGEGRSPLHF
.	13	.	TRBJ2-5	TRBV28	TGTGCCAGCAGTTACCGGTTCCAAGAGACCCAGTACTTC	CASSYRFQETQYF
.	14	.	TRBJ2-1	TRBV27	TGTGCCAGCAGTTACCGGGAATCCAACAATGAGCAGTTCTTC	CASSYRESNNEQFF
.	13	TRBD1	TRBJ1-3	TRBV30	TGTGCCTGGGACAGGGACGCTGGAAACACCATATATTTT	CAWDRDAGNTIYF
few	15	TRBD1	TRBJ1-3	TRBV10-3	TGTGCCATCAGTGAAAGGGACAGCTCTGGAAACACCATATATTTT	CAISERDSSGNTIYF
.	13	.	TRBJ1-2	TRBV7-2	TGTGCCAGCAGCTTATCAGGGGACTATGGCTACACCTTC	CASSLSGDYGYTF
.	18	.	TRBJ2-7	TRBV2	TGTGCCAGCAGTGTCCGACAGGTGGGCCTCCAACTCTCCTACGAGCAGTACTTC	CASSVRQVGLQLSYEQYF
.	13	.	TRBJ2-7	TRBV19	TGCGCCAGTCGCCCGGATAGAGGGTCCCTCCAGTACTTC	CASRPDRGSLQYF